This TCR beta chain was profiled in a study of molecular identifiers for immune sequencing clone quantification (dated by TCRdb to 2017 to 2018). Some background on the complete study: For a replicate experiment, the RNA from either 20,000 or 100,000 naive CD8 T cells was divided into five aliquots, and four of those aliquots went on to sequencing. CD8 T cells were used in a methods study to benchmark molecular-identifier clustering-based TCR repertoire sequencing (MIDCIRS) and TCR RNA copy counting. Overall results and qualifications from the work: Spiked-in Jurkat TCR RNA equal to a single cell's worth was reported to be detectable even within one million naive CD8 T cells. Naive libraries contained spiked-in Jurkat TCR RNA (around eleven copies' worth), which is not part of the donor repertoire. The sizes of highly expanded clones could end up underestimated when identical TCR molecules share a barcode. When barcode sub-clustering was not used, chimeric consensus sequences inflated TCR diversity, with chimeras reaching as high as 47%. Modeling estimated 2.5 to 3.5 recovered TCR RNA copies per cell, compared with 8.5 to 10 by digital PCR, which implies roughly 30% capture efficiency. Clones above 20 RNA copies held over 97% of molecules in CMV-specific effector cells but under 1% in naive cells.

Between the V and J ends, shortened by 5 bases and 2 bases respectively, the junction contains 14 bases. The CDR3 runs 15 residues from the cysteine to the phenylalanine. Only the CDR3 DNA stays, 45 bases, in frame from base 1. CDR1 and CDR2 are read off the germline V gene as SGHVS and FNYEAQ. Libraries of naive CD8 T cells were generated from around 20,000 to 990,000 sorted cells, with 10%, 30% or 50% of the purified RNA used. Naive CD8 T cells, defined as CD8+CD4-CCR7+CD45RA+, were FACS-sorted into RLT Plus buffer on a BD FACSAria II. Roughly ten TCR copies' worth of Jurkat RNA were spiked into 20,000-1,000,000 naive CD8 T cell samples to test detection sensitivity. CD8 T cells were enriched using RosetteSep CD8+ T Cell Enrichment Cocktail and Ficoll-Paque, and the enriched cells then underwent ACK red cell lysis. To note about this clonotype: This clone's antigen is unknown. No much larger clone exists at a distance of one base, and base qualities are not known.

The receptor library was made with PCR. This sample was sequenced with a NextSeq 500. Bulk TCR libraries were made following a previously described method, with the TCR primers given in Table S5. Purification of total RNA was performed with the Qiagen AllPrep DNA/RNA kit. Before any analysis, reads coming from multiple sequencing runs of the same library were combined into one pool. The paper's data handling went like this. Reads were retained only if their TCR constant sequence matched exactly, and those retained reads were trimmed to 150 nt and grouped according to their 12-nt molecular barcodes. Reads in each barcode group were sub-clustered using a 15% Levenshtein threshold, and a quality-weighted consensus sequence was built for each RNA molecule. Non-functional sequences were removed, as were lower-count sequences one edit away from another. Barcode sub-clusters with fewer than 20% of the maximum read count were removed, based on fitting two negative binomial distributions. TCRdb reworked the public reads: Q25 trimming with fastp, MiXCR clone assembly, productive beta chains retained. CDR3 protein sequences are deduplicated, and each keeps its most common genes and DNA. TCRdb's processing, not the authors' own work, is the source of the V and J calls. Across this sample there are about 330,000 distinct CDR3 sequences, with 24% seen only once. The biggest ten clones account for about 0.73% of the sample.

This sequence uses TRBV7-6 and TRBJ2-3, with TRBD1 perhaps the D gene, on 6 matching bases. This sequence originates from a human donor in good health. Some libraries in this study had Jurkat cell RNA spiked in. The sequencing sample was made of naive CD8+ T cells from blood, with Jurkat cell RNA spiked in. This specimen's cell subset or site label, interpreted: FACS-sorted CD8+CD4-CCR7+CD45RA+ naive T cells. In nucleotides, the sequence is TGTGCCAGCAGCCTCATGGACAGCTACACAGATACGCAGTATTTT. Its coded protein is CASSLMDSYTDTQYF.